Listed here are 29 T cell receptor beta chains from one sample, sequenced in a study of blood T cell repertoires in COVID-19. Sequencing was performed with immunoSEQ multiplex PCR; in TCRdb, only in-frame clones are kept and a portion is missing. The sample records about 94,000 clones, 80% to 85% being singletons. Sequences were obtained from peripheral blood. Receptors were obtained from a man aged 60 to 69 with acute or convalescent COVID-19.

This chain connects TRBV2 to TRBJ2-5; the match to TRBD2 covers 8 bases. Germline CDR1 reads SNHLY; CDR2 reads FYNNEI. The CDR3 spans 15 residues. With V trimmed by 4 bases and J by 2 bases, 6 bases remained unmatched. The CDR3 region has the DNA TGTGCCAGCAGTGTTGTCGGGGGGGGACAAGAGACCCAGTACTTC. Amino acid sequence: CASSVVGGGQETQYF.

The rearrangement links TRBV18 to TRBJ1-2, with 7 bases that match TRBD1. Trimming at V came to 8 bases and at J to 4 bases, leaving 10 bases not matched to a gene. Per the germline V gene, CDR1 is KGHSH and CDR2 is LQKENI. The CDR3 has 14 residues. The chain's CDR3 is CASMIGQGVYGYTF. The CDR3, as DNA: TGTGCCAGCATGATTGGGCAGGGGGTCTATGGCTACACCTTC.

In DNA form, the CDR3 reads TGTGCCAGCAGGTTTGACGCGGAGCTCTACAATGAGCAGTTCTTC. This gives the protein CASRFDAELYNEQFF. The rearrangement uses TRBV6-5 and TRBJ2-1; the D is unclear. Trimming left V 6 bases short and J 3 bases short, with 15 bases between. This CDR3 spans 15 amino acids. From germline, CDR1 is MNHEY and CDR2 SVGAGI.

The chain is built from TRBV5-1 and TRBJ1-3; D gene ambiguous. Germline V gene data show CDR1 as SGHRS and CDR2 as YFSETQ. The CDR3 has 16 residues. With 4 bases removed from V and 0 bases from J, the gap between germline ends came to 14 bases. The CDR3 reads CASSSNAGVSGNTIYF. The CDR3, as DNA: TGCGCCAGCAGCAGTAACGCGGGAGTCTCTGGAAACACCATATATTTT.

V is TRBV18 and J is TRBJ1-5, with D maybe TRBD1 (6 bases). Germline assignment: CDR1 KGHSH and CDR2 LQKENI. This CDR3 has 14 residues. The V end lost 3 bases, the J end lost 4 bases, and 10 bases lay between the germline ends. The CDR3: CASSPDRKNQPQHF. The CDR3 region has the DNA TGTGCCAGCTCACCTGACAGGAAAAATCAGCCCCAGCATTTT.

This chain joins TRBV30 and TRBJ1-5; D unclear. This CDR3 spans 15 amino acids. Trimming took 0 bases from V and 5 from J, leaving 14 bases between them. CDR1 is GTSNPN, CDR2 SVGIG, per germline (reference sequence). CDR3 bases: TGTGCCTGGAGTGTACAAAGAGGGTTCTATCAGCCCCAGCATTTT. Translation gives CAWSVQRGFYQPQHF.

The chain combines TRBV6-2 or TRBV6-3 with TRBJ1-3; D is unresolved. V lost 4 bases to trimming and J lost 2 bases, with 9 bases between them. Germline V gives CDR1 MNHEY, CDR2 SVGEGT. This CDR3 has 14 amino acids. In DNA, the CDR3 is TGTGCCAGCAGTTCGTCCGTAACTGGAAACACCATATATTTT. Its protein product is CASSSSVTGNTIYF.

The chain's CDR3 is CSVMVRVPNEKLFF. DNA for the CDR3: TGCAGCGTTATGGTGCGGGTACCTAATGAAAAACTGTTTTTT. The chain combines TRBV29-1 with TRBJ1-4; D is ambiguous. The germline CDR1 and CDR2 sequences are SQVTM and ANQGSEA. Trimming left V 5 bases short and J 3 bases short, with 13 bases between. This CDR3 region has 14 residues.

This clone was counted only a few times. This rearrangement joins TRBV7-6 to TRBJ2-1; 9 nucleotides align to TRBD1. The CDR3 contains 17 residues. J gave up 9 bases and V 4 bases, and 16 bases lay outside the gene matches. CDR1 SGHVS and CDR2 FNYEAQ come from the germline V gene. CDR3 sequence: CASSSELGGQGRAEQFF. CDR3 sequence (DNA): TGTGCCAGCAGCTCCGAATTAGGGGGACAGGGAAGAGCTGAGCAGTTCTTC.

The chain has TRBV2 and TRBJ1-5; TRBD1 aligns across 7 bases. The CDR3 loop spans 14 amino acids. V trimming: 0 bases; J trimming: 5 bases; junction bases outside the gene matches: 1. Germline values: CDR1 SNHLY, CDR2 FYNNEI. This chain's CDR3 is CASSEAQGDQPQHF. The CDR3 nucleotides are TGTGCCAGCAGTGAAGCGCAGGGGGATCAGCCCCAGCATTTT.

This rearrangement joins TRBV27 to TRBJ2-5; D possibly corresponds to TRBD2 (7 bases). CDR1 is MNHEY, CDR2 SMNVEV, per germline (reference sequence). The CDR3 consists of 14 residues. With 5 bases removed from V and 4 bases from J, the gap between germline ends came to 14 bases. The CDR3 DNA is TGTGCCAGCAGTGTCGACGGGGGGCCAGAGACCCAGTACTTC. Translation gives CASSVDGGPETQYF.

V is TRBV5-8 and J is TRBJ2-2, with TRBD2 matching over 12 bases. Germline CDR1 and CDR2: SGHTS and YDEGEE. J lost 4 bases, V lost 4 bases, and 8 bases had no gene match. This CDR3 comprises 17 residues. Here the CDR3 reads CASSVAGTSGLTGELFF. The CDR3 nucleotides read TGTGCCAGCAGCGTTGCCGGGACTAGCGGGCTCACCGGGGAGCTGTTTTTT.

The CDR3 loop reads CASSQDSGFAGYTF. CDR3 nucleotide sequence: TGTGCCAGCAGCCAAGATTCGGGGTTTGCTGGCTACACCTTC. The chain joins TRBV14 to TRBJ1-2; D gene unclear. The ends were cut back, 0 bases at V and 7 bases at J, with 12 bases in the middle. The CDR3 sequence is 14 residues long. The germline V gene has CDR1 SGHDN and CDR2 FVKESK.

The chain combines TRBV2 with TRBJ1-4, with 9 bases that match TRBD1. V shed 4 bases, J shed 8 bases, and the junction held 2 bases outside the gene matches. Germline CDR1 and CDR2: SNHLY and FYNNEI. CDR3 size: 13 residues. The CDR3 nucleotides are TGTGCCAGCAGTGGACAGGGGGGGGAAAAACTGTTTTTT. Translating it yields CASSGQGGEKLFF.

The V gene is TRBV5-6, the J gene TRBJ2-7, with 9 bases fitting TRBD1. This CDR3 is built from 13 residues. Germline assignment: CDR1 SGHDT and CDR2 YYEEEE. V lost 6 bases to trimming and J lost 3 bases; unmatched junction nucleotides: 4. The CDR3 DNA is TGTGCCAGCACCGGGACAGGGATCTACGAGCAGTACTTC. It is translated as CASTGTGIYEQYF. The full variable domain, with the rest looked up from reference TRBV5-6 and TRBJ2-7, is DAGVTQSPTHLIKTRGQQVTLRCSPKSGHDTVSWYQQALGQGPQFIFQYYEEEERQRGNFPDRFSGHQFPNYSSELNVNALLLGDSALYLCASTGTGIYEQYFGPGTRLTVT.

This rearrangement joins TRBV29-1 to TRBJ2-5, with 11 bases aligning to TRBD1. Germline V gives CDR1 SQVTM, CDR2 ANQGSEA. The CDR3 is made up of 14 amino acids. The J segment lost 6 bases and the V segment lost 3 bases, leaving 6 bases of the junction unmatched. The DNA for the CDR3 is TGCAGCGTTGAGAGGACAGGGGGCTTGCAGACCCAGTACTTC. Amino acid sequence: CSVERTGGLQTQYF.

The V and J genes are TRBV29-1 and TRBJ2-3, with a weak D call TRBD2 (6 bases). V lost 4 bases and J lost 0, with 14 bases in between. CDR1 is SQVTM and CDR2 is ANQGSEA in the germline V gene. The CDR3 runs 15 residues. CDR3 nucleotide sequence: TGCAGCGTTGGGCGGGGCTCCTCTAGCACAGATACGCAGTATTTT. Protein product: CSVGRGSSSTDTQYF.

The rearrangement uses TRBV6-5 and TRBJ1-5, with TRBD1 matching over 8 bases. Germline V lookup: CDR1 MNHEY, CDR2 SVGAGI. The CDR3 covers 14 residues. V lost 6 bases to trimming and J lost 3 bases; unmatched junction nucleotides: 4. The CDR3 here is CASSEGQANQPQHF. Written as DNA, the CDR3 is TGTGCCAGCAGCGAGGGACAGGCCAATCAGCCCCAGCATTTT.

This clone was detected a few times. This sequence joins TRBV18 and TRBJ1-5; possibly TRBD1 for D (6 bases). Germline-derived CDR1 and CDR2 are KGHSH and LQKENI. V lost 3 bases and J 1 base, leaving 13 bases between the germline ends. The CDR3 sequence is 16 residues long. CDR3 sequence reads: CASSPPGQISNQPQHF. The CDR3 DNA reads as TGTGCCAGCTCACCCCCAGGACAGATAAGCAATCAGCCCCAGCATTTT.

This chain uses TRBV10-3 with TRBJ1-2, with D unresolved. Trimming pared 0 bases from V and 6 bases from J, leaving 14 bases between. The CDR3 spans 15 residues. Germline V gene sequence: CDR1 ENHRY, CDR2 SYGVKD. CDR3: CAISESKAREDGYTF. The CDR3 bases are TGTGCCATCAGTGAGTCTAAGGCTCGAGAGGATGGCTACACCTTC.

The chain links TRBV27 to TRBJ1-2; D unclear. Germline V CDR1 and CDR2: MNHEY, SMNVEV (reference sequence). Trimming stripped 4 bases from V and 4 bases from J, with 4 bases between. The CDR3 totals 11 residues. The CDR3 bases are TGTGCCAGCAGTTCAGGCTATGGCTACACCTTC. Amino acid sequence: CASSSGYGYTF.

The V gene is TRBV10-3, the J gene TRBJ2-5, with 12 positions matching TRBD2. After removal of 4 bases from V and 3 bases from J, the junction contained 3 bases not matched to a gene. The germline CDR1 and CDR2 sequences are ENHRY and SYGVKD. This CDR3 is built from 15 residues. The CDR3 here is CAISALAGGEETQYF. The CDR3 DNA reads TGTGCCATCAGTGCGCTAGCGGGGGGGGAAGAGACCCAGTACTTC.

V usage is TRBV30 and J usage is TRBJ2-3; TRBD2 might be the D (5 bases). Trimming stripped 2 bases from V and 0 bases from J, with 12 bases between. The germline V gene encodes CDR1 GTSNPN and CDR2 SVGIG (reference sequence). This CDR3 comprises 15 residues. The CDR3 bases are TGTGCCTGGAGTTCGGACCGGGGTAGCACAGATACGCAGTATTTT. It yields the protein CAWSSDRGSTDTQYF.

The chain is built from TRBV24-1 and TRBJ1-5, with 10 bases that match TRBD1. CDR3 length: 15 residues. V lost 5 bases to trimming and J lost 3 bases; unmatched junction nucleotides: 3. The germline CDR1 and CDR2 sequences are KGHDR and SFDVKD. CDR3 in amino acids: CATSVGQGSNQPQHF. Written as DNA, the CDR3 is TGTGCCACCAGTGTGGGACAGGGGTCCAATCAGCCCCAGCATTTT.

This chain uses TRBV5-5 with TRBJ1-6; D ambiguous. V gave up 0 bases and J gave up 7 bases, with 8 bases separating them. The CDR3 runs to 14 residues. Germline V gives CDR1 SGHKS, CDR2 YYEKEE (reference sequence). The CDR3 DNA reads TGTGCCAGCAGCTTGGACACAAGAAATTCACCCCTCCACTTT. Encoded protein: CASSLDTRNSPLHF.

V is TRBV9 and J is TRBJ1-5; perhaps TRBD1 as D (6 bases). The V gene's germline CDR1 is SGDLS and CDR2 YYNGEE. The V end was cut by 4 bases, the J end by 4 bases, with 15 bases between. The CDR3 sequence is 15 residues long. This chain's CDR3 is CASSPSGTLNQPQHF. The CDR3 DNA reads as TGTGCCAGCAGCCCTTCCGGGACATTAAATCAGCCCCAGCATTTT. The full variable domain, rest sourced from reference TRBV9 and TRBJ1-5, is DSGVTQTPKHLITATGQRVTLRCSPRSGDLSVYWYQQSLDQGLQFLIQYYNGEERAKGNILERFSAQQFPDLHSELNLSSLELGDSALYFCASSPSGTLNQPQHFGDGTRLSIL.

This chain connects TRBV6-5 to TRBJ2-3; D is undetermined. Trimming shortened V by 8 bases and J by 2 bases, and 11 bases separated the two germline ends. The CDR3 extends over 13 amino acids. CDR1 is MNHEY, CDR2 SVGAGI, per germline. CDR3 coding DNA: TGTGCCAGCTCAGAAACACCCACAGATACGCAGTATTTT. Its translation is CASSETPTDTQYF.

The chain combines TRBV24-1 with TRBJ2-3; TRBD2 aligns across 13 bases. The germline CDR1 and CDR2 sequences are KGHDR and SFDVKD. V dropped 3 bases and J dropped 5; count of bases not matched to a gene: 4. The CDR3 length is 16 residues. The CDR3 reads CATSDPGLAGVDTQYF. As DNA, the CDR3 is TGTGCCACCAGTGATCCCGGACTAGCGGGGGTAGATACGCAGTATTTT.

The V and J genes are TRBV27 and TRBJ1-1, with D unresolved. V lost 1 base to trimming and J lost 5 bases, with 11 bases between them. The CDR3 is made up of 14 amino acids. Germline values: CDR1 MNHEY, CDR2 SMNVEV (reference sequence). For the CDR3, the DNA is TGTGCCAGCAGTTTATACGGGCCGGGGACTGAAGCTTTCTTT. Its protein is CASSLYGPGTEAFF.